These 11 T cell receptor beta chains originate from one sample sequenced in a study of early T cells in non-severe SARS-CoV-2 infection. TCRdb redid the calling of the 5' RACE reads with MiXCR, one entry per CDR3 protein. The sample yields 55,000 to 80,000 distinct CDR3 sequences, 7% to 9.5% seen once. The starting material was whole blood, obtained at baseline. These receptor sequences come from an adult who was a healthcare worker with PCR-confirmed SARS-CoV-2 infection or an uninfected control (not recorded which).

J is TRBJ1-6 and V is TRBV20-1; 7 nucleotides line up with TRBD1. Germline V lookup: CDR1 DFQATT, CDR2 SNEGSKA (reference sequence). The V segment lost 3 bases and the J segment 5 bases; nucleotides outside the gene matches: 4. The CDR3 contains 14 residues. The CDR3 spells CSARRDSNNSPLHF. CDR3 nucleotides: TGCAGTGCTAGGAGGGACAGTAATAATTCACCCCTCCACTTT.

V is TRBV19 and J is TRBJ2-4, with TRBD1 identical over 9 bases. This CDR3 is built from 14 residues. The junction had 4 bases not matched to a gene; V was cut back by 3 bases and J by 7 bases. From germline, CDR1 is LNHDA and CDR2 SQIVND (reference sequence). Written as DNA, the CDR3 is TGTGCCAGTAGTATCTCAGGACAGGGGAACATTCAGTACTTC. As protein: CASSISGQGNIQYF.

This rearrangement joins TRBV12-3 or TRBV12-4 to TRBJ2-2, with D perhaps TRBD2 (6 bases). The CDR3 is 16 amino acids. V was clipped by 1 base and J by 4 bases, with 13 bases between them. CDR3 in amino acids: CASSLGRLVSTGELFF. Here the CDR3 DNA reads TGTGCCAGCAGTTTAGGAAGACTAGTCAGCACCGGGGAGCTGTTTTTT.

The genes are TRBV19 and TRBJ2-7; 13 bases match TRBD2. J was trimmed by 3 bases and V by 4 bases; bases with no gene match: 3. The V gene's germline CDR1 is LNHDA and CDR2 SQIVND (reference sequence). The CDR3 has 15 amino acids. The CDR3 DNA is TGTGCCAGTAGTAAAGGGACTAGCGGGAACTACGAGCAGTACTTC. The encoded protein is CASSKGTSGNYEQYF.

The chain carries TRBV12-3 or TRBV12-4 and TRBJ2-1, with D tentatively TRBD2 (5 bases). V gave up 3 bases and J gave up 7 bases, with 13 bases separating them. This CDR3 contains 14 residues. The CDR3 reads CASSLGGPGNEQFF. DNA of the CDR3: TGTGCCAGCAGTTTGGGCGGTCCGGGGAATGAGCAGTTCTTC.

As concerns this clonotype: One end of the junction varies from germline; a read error may be responsible. The chain has TRBV20-1 and TRBJ2-1; TRBD2 matches 10 bases. The germline V gene encodes CDR1 DFQATT and CDR2 SNEGSKA (reference sequence). CDR3 size: 15 residues. CDR3 loop: CRARDRELAGAEQFF. In DNA form, the CDR3 reads TGCAGAGCTAGAGATCGCGAGCTAGCGGGAGCAGAGCAGTTCTTC.

This clonotype has a count of ten or more. This chain's CDR3 is CATSRDEFTDTQYF. The CDR3 region has the DNA TGTGCCACCAGTAGGGATGAGTTCACAGATACGCAGTATTTT. The V gene is TRBV24-1, the J gene TRBJ2-3, with D unclear. The CDR3 extends over 14 amino acids. Trimming left V 6 bases short and J 2 bases short, with 11 bases between. Per the germline V gene, CDR1 is KGHDR and CDR2 is SFDVKD.

This clonotype has more than one count but fewer than ten. This chain uses TRBV5-1 with TRBJ1-1; 8 positions agree with TRBD1. Germline V gene lookup returns CDR1 SGHRS and CDR2 YFSETQ. Unmatched junction bases numbered 14, after V lost 7 bases and J lost 0 bases. The CDR3 has 17 amino acids. CDR3 in DNA: TGCGCCAGCGGGCCGCCCGGGACAGGTCGCATGAACACTGAAGCTTTCTTT. It specifies CASGPPGTGRMNTEAFF. The full variable domain, its missing parts supplied by reference TRBV5-1 and TRBJ1-1, is KAGVTQTPRYLIKTRGQQVTLSCSPISGHRSVSWYQQTPGQGLQFLFEYFSETQRNKGNFPGRFSGRQFSNSRSEMNVSTLELGDSALYLCASGPPGTGRMNTEAFFGQGTRLTVV.

The sample holds many counts of this clonotype. The chain couples TRBV2 to TRBJ2-1; a possible D gene is TRBD2 (6 bases). This CDR3 is 17 amino acids long. Germline V gene lookup returns CDR1 SNHLY and CDR2 FYNNEI. The germline V and J ends were trimmed by 0 bases and 1 base, with 13 bases remaining between them. The CDR3 here is CASSEARDGGSYNEQFF. The CDR3 region has the DNA TGTGCCAGCAGTGAAGCGCGGGACGGTGGGTCCTACAATGAGCAGTTCTTC.

This clonotype appeared a few times. The junction differs from germline at one of its ends, possibly a read error. The chain recombines TRBV5-1 with TRBJ2-2; either TRBD1 or TRBD2 may supply D (5 bases each). CDR1 and CDR2 (germline): SGHRS, YFSETQ. This CDR3 has 16 amino acids. The CDR3 spells CASSPGTRTNTGEPFF. The CDR3 DNA is TGCGCCAGCAGCCCGGGGACCCGTACGAACACCGGGGAGCCGTTTTTT.

This clonotype was seen only a few times. The chain combines TRBV7-3 with TRBJ1-1; possibly TRBD1 for D (5 bases). Germline V gene lookup returns CDR1 SGHTA and CDR2 FQGTGA. Deletions cut 5 bases from V and 1 base from J, with 11 bases between. The CDR3 sequence is 14 residues long. CDR3 residues: CASSVDGQNTEAFF. The CDR3 bases are TGTGCCAGCAGCGTGGACGGACAGAACACTGAAGCTTTCTTT.